This T cell receptor beta chain is drawn from a study of blood T cells in healthy people across ages. This clonotype came up a few times. Its antigen is as yet unknown. The CDR3 length is 12 residues. V lost 5 bases to trimming and J lost 7 bases, with 12 bases between them. Per the germline V gene, CDR1 is SGHNT and CDR2 is YENEEA. Findings and caveats of the study: Naive and antigen-experienced cells were not separated, limiting conclusive comparison.

The authors ran a second PCR of roughly 6 to 12 cycles using a sample-barcoded 5' primer and a J-beta primer mix. One entry per CDR3 protein, called by TCRdb with MiXCR from the 5' RACE reads. The sample consists of about 760,000 distinct CDR3 sequences, more than 20% of them appearing once. These data are also associated with another study on T cells of mothers and their children. As reported in that work: No clones detected were persistent microchimeric T cell clones.

Sequencing was carried out using blood. This receptor was identified in a boy aged 5-17 years in good health. The chain carries TRBV11-3 and TRBJ2-7; no clear D. The CDR3: CASSLPQQEQYF. Here the CDR3 DNA reads TGTGCCAGCAGCCTCCCTCAACAGGAGCAGTACTTC.